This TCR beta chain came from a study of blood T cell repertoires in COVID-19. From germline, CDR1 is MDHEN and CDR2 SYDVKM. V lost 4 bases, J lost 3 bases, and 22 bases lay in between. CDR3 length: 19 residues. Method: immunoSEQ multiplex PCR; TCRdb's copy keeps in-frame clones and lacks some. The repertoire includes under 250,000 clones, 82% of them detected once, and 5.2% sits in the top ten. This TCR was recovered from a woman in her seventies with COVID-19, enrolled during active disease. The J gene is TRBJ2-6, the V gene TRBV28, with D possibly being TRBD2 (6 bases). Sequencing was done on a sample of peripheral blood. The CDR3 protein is CASSWPTTRLGGGANVLTF. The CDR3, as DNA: TGTGCCAGCAGTTGGCCTACCACCCGGTTGGGAGGTGGGGCCAACGTCCTGACTTTC.